Listed below are T cell receptor beta chains from one sample, sequenced in a study of T cells in Graves' hyperthyroidism and ophthalmopathy. TCRdb re-derived calls from the multiplex PCR reads in MiXCR, one entry per CDR3 protein. Among around 450,000 distinct CDR3 sequences, around 16% were seen once, and the ten largest hold around 7.3%. The material sequenced was blood. Receptors originate from a woman aged 18 to 35 with Graves' hyperthyroidism. CDR3s include the opening cysteine and the closing phenylalanine or tryptophan. A D gene is named only where the DNA matches it firmly. Some rows mark clone size as missing; the rest say once, few, many or name a class of expanded clone.

V gene,D gene,J gene,clone size,CDR3 protein,CDR3 DNA
TRBV2,-,TRBJ2-7,many,CASTGTHPYEQYF,TGTGCCAGCACCGGGACTCATCCCTACGAGCAGTACTTC
TRBV11-2,TRBD2,TRBJ2-1,-,CASSKTSGRACEQFF,TGTGCCAGCAGCAAAACTAGCGGGAGGGCTTGTGAGCAGTTCTTC
TRBV4-2,-,TRBJ1-2,few,CASSQDGILNYGYTF,TGTGCCAGCAGCCAAGATGGTATCTTAAACTATGGCTACACCTTC
TRBV19,TRBD1,TRBJ1-2,-,CASSTTDREGGYTF,TGTGCCAGTAGTACGACGGACAGGGAGGGCGGCTACACCTTC
TRBV29-1,-,TRBJ1-2,many,CSVGRQPTYGYTF,TGCAGCGTTGGTCGGCAACCGACCTATGGCTACACCTTC
TRBV29-1,-,TRBJ2-3,many,CSVDDGLDTQYF,TGCAGCGTCGACGACGGACTGGATACGCAGTATTTT
TRBV29-1,TRBD1,TRBJ1-1,many,CSGGLQGDTEAFF,TGCAGCGGAGGGCTACAGGGGGACACTGAAGCTTTCTTT
TRBV3-1,-,TRBJ2-7,many,CASSQEGGYEQYF,TGTGCCAGCAGCCAAGAGGGAGGCTACGAGCAGTACTTC
TRBV20-1,TRBD1,TRBJ1-5,many,CSARAGTAYQPQHF,TGCAGTGCTAGAGCGGGGACAGCTTATCAGCCCCAGCATTTT
TRBV10-1,-,TRBJ1-1,many,CASSPKRAVSEAFF,TGCGCCAGCAGCCCCAAGAGAGCGGTCAGTGAAGCTTTCTTT
TRBV10-3,-,TRBJ1-3,-,CAIKGQTDFSIYF,TGTGCCATAAAAGGACAGACCGACTTCTCCATATATTTT
TRBV6-1,-,TRBJ2-1,many,CASITNSDRGFRNEQFF,TGTGCCAGCATTACGAATTCGGACAGAGGCTTTAGGAATGAGCAGTTCTTC
TRBV12-3/TRBV12-4,-,TRBJ2-1,many,CASSFSAGGHEQFF,TGTGCCAGCAGTTTTAGCGCCGGGGGCCATGAGCAGTTCTTC
TRBV15,-,TRBJ2-1,few,CATSRDQAGVNEQFF,TGTGCCACCAGCAGAGACCAGGCAGGGGTCAATGAGCAGTTCTTC
TRBV5-1,TRBD1,TRBJ2-1,-,CASRFRDRILSSYNEQFF,TGCGCCAGCAGGTTCCGGGACAGGATCTTAAGCTCCTACAATGAGCAGTTCTTC
TRBV30,-,TRBJ2-7,many,CAWSQGLTYEQYF,TGTGCCTGGAGTCAGGGACTGACCTACGAGCAGTACTTC
TRBV10-3,-,TRBJ2-7,many,CAISTKNRGLAVHEQYF,TGTGCCATCAGTACCAAAAATAGGGGGCTAGCGGTCCACGAGCAGTACTTC
TRBV12-3/TRBV12-4,-,TRBJ1-1,many,CASSLGPLGETEAFF,TGTGCCAGCAGTTTGGGCCCCTTGGGCGAAACTGAAGCTTTCTTT
TRBV30,-,TRBJ2-7,many,CAWRASYEQYF,TGTGCCTGGAGGGCCTCCTACGAGCAGTACTTC
TRBV5-1,-,TRBJ2-7,-,CASSLDFSLYEQYF,TGCGCCAGCAGCTTGGATTTCTCGCTCTACGAGCAGTACTTC
TRBV6-5,TRBD1,TRBJ1-2,many,CASSYSSLGQGARNYGYTF,TGTGCCAGCAGTTACTCAAGTTTGGGACAGGGGGCACGGAACTATGGCTACACCTTC
TRBV20-1,TRBD2,TRBJ2-7,many,CSARVLAGGHEQYF,TGCAGTGCTAGAGTCCTAGCGGGGGGGCACGAGCAGTACTTC
TRBV10-3,TRBD1,TRBJ2-7,many,CAIRRQGSYEQYF,TGTGCCATTAGAAGACAGGGATCCTACGAGCAGTACTTC
TRBV6-1,TRBD1,TRBJ2-3,many,CASSSQGDRGFGDTQYF,TGTGCCAGCAGTTCCCAGGGGGACAGGGGTTTTGGAGATACGCAGTATTTT
TRBV5-5,-,TRBJ1-2,many,CASTLRFGGGYTF,TGTGCCAGCACCCTACGCTTTGGGGGAGGCTACACCTTC
TRBV6-1,-,TRBJ1-6,few,CASSYQRNNSPLHF,TGTGCCAGCAGTTATCAAAGAAATAATTCACCCCTCCACTTT
TRBV20-1,TRBD2,TRBJ2-1,many,CSATQRLAGAVNEQFF,TGCAGTGCAACTCAAAGACTAGCGGGAGCAGTCAATGAGCAGTTCTTC
TRBV19,TRBD1,TRBJ1-2,-,CASTRPQGGIVYGYTF,TGTGCCAGTACCCGACCCCAGGGGGGGATTGTGTATGGCTACACCTTC